Each of the 27 T cell receptor beta chains below was sequenced from the same sample in a study of blood T cell repertoires in COVID-19. Sequenced by immunoSEQ multiplex PCR; TCRdb stores in-frame clones only, minus some. The data hold fewer than 200,000 clones, with around 74% observed a single time. Sequencing was carried out using peripheral blood. Source of these receptors: a woman aged 55-75 years with COVID-19, enrolled during active disease.

The J gene is TRBJ2-5, the V gene TRBV20-1, with 8 positions matching TRBD1. Germline CDR1 DFQATT, CDR2 SNEGSKA (reference sequence). The CDR3 covers 11 residues. V gave up 6 bases and J gave up 5 bases; unmatched junction bases: 2. CDR3 sequence: CSAGTGETQYF. Written as DNA, the CDR3 is TGCAGTGCCGGGACAGGCGAGACCCAGTACTTC.

V is TRBV5-5 and J is TRBJ1-4; TRBD1 matches 8 bases. The V and J ends lost 4 bases and 7 bases, in that order; junction bases with no gene match: 9. CDR1 is SGHKS, CDR2 YYEKEE, per germline (reference sequence). The CDR3 contains 15 residues. Here the CDR3 DNA reads TGTGCCAGCAGCCAAATAGGACAGGGTCTTGAAAAACTGTTTTTT. As protein: CASSQIGQGLEKLFF. Combining the CDR3 with reference TRBV5-5 and TRBJ1-4 gives the whole variable domain DAGVTQSPTHLIKTRGQQVTLRCSPISGHKSVSWYQQVLGQGPQFIFQYYEKEERGRGNFPDRFSARQFPNYSSELNVNALLLGDSALYLCASSQIGQGLEKLFFGSGTQLSVL.

The chain recombines TRBV28 with TRBJ2-3; D remains ambiguous. Trimming stripped 7 bases from V and 6 bases from J, with 14 bases between. This CDR3 comprises 13 residues. From germline, CDR1 is MDHEN and CDR2 SYDVKM. CDR3 nucleotide sequence: TGTGCCAGCACGTCGGGTACCCACGATACGCAGTATTTT. Residues: CASTSGTHDTQYF.

The chain employs TRBV6-2 or TRBV6-3 and TRBJ2-1; a possible D gene is TRBD2 (6 bases). Looked up from germline, CDR1 is MNHEY and CDR2 is SVGEGT. Trimming pared 0 bases from V and 7 bases from J, leaving 16 bases between. This CDR3 is 16 amino acids long. The CDR3 DNA is TGTGCCAGCAGTTACTCGATTAGCGGAGGTCTGAATGAGCAGTTCTTC. Its protein product is CASSYSISGGLNEQFF.

V and J are TRBV9 and TRBJ2-7; TRBD2 matches at 11 bases. The CDR3 sequence is 14 residues long. V lost 4 bases to trimming and J lost 0 bases; unmatched junction nucleotides: 0. Germline V gene lookup returns CDR1 SGDLS and CDR2 YYNGEE. In nucleotides, the CDR3 is TGTGCCAGCAGCACTAGCGGGAGCTCCTACGAGCAGTACTTC. Its protein product is CASSTSGSSYEQYF.

The chain joins TRBV5-5 to TRBJ1-4; the match to TRBD1 covers 8 bases. Germline V gene sequence: CDR1 SGHKS, CDR2 YYEKEE (reference sequence). Trimming cost V 4 bases and J 6 bases; bases outside gene matches: 8. The CDR3 loop spans 15 amino acids. The CDR3 nucleotides are TGTGCCAGCAGCGCCTGGACAGGGAAGGATGAAAAACTGTTTTTT. Its protein product is CASSAWTGKDEKLFF.

The chain has TRBV27 and TRBJ1-2; TRBD1 matches 9 bases. The CDR3 sequence is 14 residues long. The junction had 3 bases not matched to a gene; V was cut back by 6 bases and J by 1 base. Germline V lookup: CDR1 MNHEY, CDR2 SMNVEV (reference sequence). CDR3 bases: TGTGCCAGCAGACGGGACAGGGTTAACTATGGCTACACCTTC. This gives the protein CASRRDRVNYGYTF.

The V call is TRBV19, the J call TRBJ1-2; perhaps TRBD1 as D (6 bases). CDR3 length: 12 residues. Germline CDR1 is LNHDA and CDR2 is SQIVND (reference sequence). V was shortened by 3 bases and J by 8 bases, with 10 bases between the two germline ends. CDR3 amino acids: CASSIGQSGYTF. The CDR3 DNA reads TGTGCCAGTAGTATCGGACAGTCGGGCTACACCTTC.

This clone was counted a few times. This chain uses TRBV5-1 with TRBJ1-1; D remains ambiguous. Germline assignment: CDR1 SGHRS and CDR2 YFSETQ. Trimming removed 1 base from V and 7 bases from J, with 17 bases in between. The CDR3 runs 15 residues. This CDR3 reads CASSLTVLGEGEAFF. Here the CDR3 DNA reads TGCGCCAGCAGCTTGACAGTCCTTGGGGAGGGTGAAGCTTTCTTT.

This chain connects TRBV13 to TRBJ1-2; D gene unclear. Germline CDR1 is PRHDT and CDR2 is FYEKMQ (reference sequence). V was cut by 2 bases and J by 3 bases, with 13 bases left in between. The CDR3 covers 15 residues. The CDR3 spells CASSLRELKDYGYTF. For the CDR3, the DNA is TGTGCCAGCAGCTTACGGGAGCTAAAGGACTATGGCTACACCTTC. Drawing the rest from reference TRBV13 and TRBJ1-2, the complete variable domain is AAGVIQSPRHLIKEKRETATLKCYPIPRHDTVYWYQQGPGQDPQFLISFYEKMQSDKGSIPDRFSAQQFSDYHSELNMSSLELGDSALYFCASSLRELKDYGYTFGSGTRLTVV.

V gene TRBV6-5 combines with J gene TRBJ2-7, with 8 nucleotides matching TRBD1. Germline CDR1 MNHEY, CDR2 SVGAGI. Germline trimming cut 7 bases from V and 2 bases from J; bases unmatched to any gene: 7. The CDR3 has 14 amino acids. The CDR3 sequence: CASTLGQATYEQYF. CDR3 DNA sequence: TGTGCCAGCACCTTGGGACAGGCCACCTACGAGCAGTACTTC.

The chain couples TRBV29-1 to TRBJ2-3; D remains ambiguous. V dropped 0 bases and J dropped 4 bases, with 11 bases sitting between them. The CDR3 is 14 residues long. Germline CDR1 and CDR2: SQVTM and ANQGSEA. The CDR3 DNA reads as TGCAGCGTTGAAGATAACGCAGTCCCAGATACGCAGTATTTT. It is translated as CSVEDNAVPDTQYF.

This clone was counted between two and nine times. This chain links TRBV29-1 with TRBJ2-6, with D hard to call. The CDR3 is made up of 15 amino acids. V was cut by 5 bases and J by 4 bases, with 15 bases left in between. Per the germline V gene, CDR1 is SQVTM and CDR2 is ANQGSEA. CDR3 nucleotides: TGCAGCGTTAAGACGGGTCTTTTGGGGGCCAACGTCCTGACTTTC. Protein sequence: CSVKTGLLGANVLTF.

The chain combines TRBV19 with TRBJ2-2; unclear D gene. V was trimmed by 1 base and J by 4 bases, leaving 13 bases between them. From germline, CDR1 is LNHDA and CDR2 SQIVND (reference sequence). This CDR3 has 16 residues. Written as DNA, the CDR3 is TGTGCCAGTAGTATAGCTACAGCCGTACCCACCGGGGAGCTGTTTTTT. It yields the protein CASSIATAVPTGELFF. Full variable domain (outside the CDR3, taken from reference TRBV19 and TRBJ2-2): DGGITQSPKYLFRKEGQNVTLSCEQNLNHDAMYWYRQDPGQGLRLIYYSQIVNDFQKGDIAEGYSVSREKKESFPLTVTSAQKNPTAFYLCASSIATAVPTGELFFGEGSRLTVL.

As for this clone: Other DNA sequences in the same sample also yield this CDR3. The chain is built from TRBV28 and TRBJ1-1; D uncertain. Trimming cost V 6 bases and J 1 base, with 15 bases left between them. Germline V gene lookup returns CDR1 MDHEN and CDR2 SYDVKM. The length of the CDR3 is 15 residues. In DNA, the CDR3 is TGTGCCAGCAGCCCCGGTGGAGGAAAGAACACTGAAGCTTTCTTT. Protein: CASSPGGGKNTEAFF.

The CDR3 reads CASSVGAGYQETQYF. The CDR3 DNA reads as TGTGCCAGCAGCGTAGGGGCAGGGTACCAAGAGACCCAGTACTTC. The chain is built from TRBV9 and TRBJ2-5; a possible D gene is TRBD1 (5 bases). This CDR3 is 15 amino acids long. Germline V gene lookup returns CDR1 SGDLS and CDR2 YYNGEE. Trimming took 0 bases from V and 0 from J, leaving 9 bases between them.

Of note for this clone: This same CDR3 is encoded by further DNA sequences in the sample. The chain's CDR3 is CASSRDRANTEAFF. In DNA, the CDR3 is TGTGCCAGCAGCAGGGACAGGGCGAACACTGAAGCTTTCTTT. The chain recombines TRBV11-1 with TRBJ1-1, with 9 positions matching TRBD1. Germline CDR1 and CDR2: SGHAT and FQDESV (reference sequence). V dropped 5 bases and J dropped 1; count of bases not matched to a gene: 2. The CDR3 runs to 14 residues. Supplemented by reference TRBV11-1 and TRBJ1-1, the full variable domain reads EAEVAQSPRYKITEKSQAVAFWCDPISGHATLYWYRQILGQGPELLVQFQDESVVDDSQLPKDRFSAERLKGVDSTLKIQPAELGDSAMYLCASSRDRANTEAFFGQGTRLTVV.

This chain links TRBV27 with TRBJ2-5; the D gene is possibly TRBD2 (5 bases). The V end was cut by 3 bases, the J end by 3 bases, with 11 bases between. Germline assignment: CDR1 MNHEY and CDR2 SMNVEV (reference sequence). CDR3 length equals 14 residues. For the CDR3, the DNA is TGTGCCAGCAGTTTGAGCGGTGGCAAAGAGACCCAGTACTTC. Protein product: CASSLSGGKETQYF.

This chain links TRBV18 with TRBJ2-5; no firm D call. Trimming pared 4 bases from V and 9 bases from J, leaving 21 bases between. Germline values: CDR1 KGHSH, CDR2 LQKENI. This CDR3 contains 15 residues. The CDR3 sequence: CASSLTPRMPSSQYF. Written as DNA, the CDR3 is TGTGCCAGCTCACTAACACCCCGAATGCCTTCGTCCCAGTACTTC.

The chain carries TRBV2 and TRBJ2-5; 7 nucleotides match TRBD1. Per the germline V gene, CDR1 is SNHLY and CDR2 is FYNNEI. Trimming took 7 bases from V and 2 from J; bases not matched to a gene: 7. The length of the CDR3 is 14 residues. For the CDR3, the DNA is TGTGCCAGCAAACTCGGCAGGGGGCAAGAGACCCAGTACTTC. Translating it yields CASKLGRGQETQYF.

This clone was counted only a few times. The chain links TRBV18 to TRBJ1-1, with a possible D match to TRBD1 (6 bases). The CDR3 covers 15 residues. Trimming cost V 4 bases and J 4 bases, with 16 bases left between them. Germline CDR1 KGHSH, CDR2 LQKENI. This CDR3 is CASSRDGRGPTEAFF. CDR3 bases: TGTGCCAGCTCACGAGACGGGCGGGGGCCCACTGAAGCTTTCTTT.

This chain links TRBV21-1 with TRBJ1-5; the table's D gene call, TRBD1, was not cross checked with the DNA. TRBV21-1 is listed as a pseudogene. The CDR3 sequence is 15 residues long. CDR3 sequence: CASSINFRGLLPQHF. As DNA, the CDR3 is TGTGCCAGCAGCATAAATTTTAGGGGTCTACTGCCCCAGCATTTT.

Only a few counts were recorded for this clone. The J gene is TRBJ1-1, the V gene TRBV27; D unresolved. Trimming took 4 bases from V and 4 from J, leaving 10 bases between them. The germline CDR1 and CDR2 sequences are MNHEY and SMNVEV (reference sequence). The CDR3 is 13 residues long. The CDR3 region is CASSSGWATEAFF. CDR3 DNA sequence: TGTGCCAGCAGTTCCGGATGGGCCACTGAAGCTTTCTTT.

The chain combines TRBV30 with TRBJ1-2, with TRBD1 as a possible D gene (5 bases). The germline V and J ends were trimmed by 1 base and 6 bases, with 15 bases remaining between them. The CDR3 runs 14 residues. CDR1 and CDR2 (germline): GTSNPN, SVGIG (reference sequence). The chain's CDR3 is CAWSATTVYNGYTF. The CDR3 coding sequence is TGTGCCTGGAGTGCCACGACAGTTTACAATGGCTACACCTTC.

CDR3 DNA: TGTGCCAGCAGCTTAAAAGGGGGGGCCGGGGAGCTGTTTTTT. Residues: CASSLKGGAGELFF. This chain uses TRBV11-2 with TRBJ2-2, with D possibly being TRBD2 (7 bases). Germline values: CDR1 SGHAT, CDR2 FQNNGV. The CDR3 is 14 amino acids. Trimming took off 2 bases at V and 6 bases at J, with 10 bases between the two ends.

This chain connects TRBV6-5 to TRBJ2-7; D is possibly TRBD1 (6 bases). V was trimmed by 6 bases and J by 11 bases, leaving 20 bases between them. Germline CDR1 is MNHEY and CDR2 is SVGAGI. The CDR3 consists of 13 residues. The CDR3 sequence: CASSPGTQTVEYF. The DNA of the CDR3 is TGTGCCAGCAGCCCCGGGACACAAACGGTGGAGTACTTC.

The genes are TRBV5-1 and TRBJ2-5; 9 nucleotides line up with TRBD2. There are 20 residues in the CDR3. CDR1 and CDR2 from the germline V gene are SGHRS and YFSETQ. The V and J ends lost 4 bases and 2 bases, in that order; junction bases with no gene match: 21. In DNA form, the CDR3 reads TGCGCCAGCAGCCTTATGACTAGCGGAAGTTTTATAGGAGTTCAAGAGACCCAGTACTTC. Protein sequence: CASSLMTSGSFIGVQETQYF.